Listed below are T cell receptor beta chains from one sample, sequenced in a study of shared clonotypes between healthy human individuals. Clones were sequenced by immunoSEQ multiplex PCR, and TCRdb holds only the in-frame ones, with some missing. The repertoire holds more than 1,200,000 clones, just under 99% seen once, with under 0.45% in the top ten. Input material: naive CD4+ T cells sorted from blood. These receptors originate from a man aged 30-40 years in good health. Each CDR3 is given without its conserved first and last residue. The order of the fields is V gene, J gene, CDR3 protein.

v_call: TRBV28; j_call: TRBJ2-5; cdr3_aa: ASSTRTKGTQY
v_call: TRBV6-1; j_call: TRBJ2-7; cdr3_aa: ASSDGGSSYEQY
v_call: TRBV18; j_call: TRBJ2-7; cdr3_aa: ASSPYRTGVSYEQY
v_call: TRBV7-3; j_call: TRBJ2-3; cdr3_aa: ASSLRVAGADTQY
v_call: TRBV11-2; j_call: TRBJ2-5; cdr3_aa: ASSPDRGGETQY
v_call: TRBV5-4; j_call: TRBJ2-5; cdr3_aa: ASNYGTSGSAGETQY
v_call: TRBV15; j_call: TRBJ2-2; cdr3_aa: ATSRVPSGYTGELF
v_call: TRBV9; j_call: TRBJ2-7; cdr3_aa: ASSVEASGLPSYEQY
v_call: TRBV7-9; j_call: TRBJ2-7; cdr3_aa: ASSYSGVHEQY
v_call: TRBV7-9; j_call: TRBJ2-2; cdr3_aa: ASSLDAELGANTGELF
v_call: TRBV11-2; j_call: TRBJ2-5; cdr3_aa: ASSREGGGPETQY
v_call: TRBV15; j_call: TRBJ1-2; cdr3_aa: ATSRQDRNVFGYT
v_call: TRBV19; j_call: TRBJ2-1; cdr3_aa: ASSSTGSYNEQF
v_call: TRBV29-1; j_call: TRBJ2-2; cdr3_aa: SVGGFGGNTGELF
v_call: TRBV9; j_call: TRBJ2-7; cdr3_aa: ASSVASGPTYEQY
v_call: TRBV28; j_call: TRBJ2-7; cdr3_aa: ASSLNFYEQY
v_call: TRBV9; j_call: TRBJ2-7; cdr3_aa: ASSVNSGSYEQY
v_call: TRBV28; j_call: TRBJ1-2; cdr3_aa: ASSYLMGGYGYT
v_call: TRBV5-1; j_call: TRBJ1-1; cdr3_aa: ASSSRDRGPGTEAF
v_call: TRBV25-1; j_call: TRBJ1-2; cdr3_aa: ASSLKGGSHGYT
v_call: TRBV28; j_call: TRBJ1-5; cdr3_aa: ASSPTQASNQPQH
v_call: TRBV30; j_call: TRBJ1-1; cdr3_aa: AWSQGVAF
v_call: TRBV5-1; j_call: TRBJ2-3; cdr3_aa: ASSLEGQGADTQY
v_call: TRBV19; j_call: TRBJ2-5; cdr3_aa: ASSAAGQRQETQY